This is a list of T cell receptor beta chains from one sample in a study of Graves' ophthalmopathy and Graves' hyperthyroidism. TCRdb passed the multiplex PCR reads through MiXCR, listing each CDR3 protein once. The sample has 350,000 to 400,000 distinct CDR3 sequences; approximately 20% are singletons. Sequencing was done on a sample of peripheral blood. The source of these receptors is a woman aged 18-35 years with Graves' ophthalmopathy. The CDR3 runs from the conserved cysteine through the conserved F or W. Each record gives: V gene, J gene, D gene, clone size, CDR3 protein, CDR3 DNA. A D gene is named only where the DNA matches it firmly. Size tells how often a clone was seen (once, few, many) or the class of an expanded clone, and some rows leave it out.

v_call: TRBV7-8
j_call: TRBJ1-5
d_call: NA
clone_size: many
cdr3_aa: CASSLNNFRDTNNQPQHF
cdr3_nt: TGTGCCAGCAGCCTAAATAATTTTAGGGACACAAACAATCAGCCCCAGCATTTT

v_call: TRBV7-7
j_call: TRBJ1-1
d_call: NA
clone_size: NA
cdr3_aa: CASSRTRQAEAFF
cdr3_nt: TGTGCTAGCAGCCGAACTAGACAGGCTGAAGCTTTCTTT

v_call: TRBV7-9
j_call: TRBJ1-6
d_call: TRBD1
clone_size: many
cdr3_aa: CASSPIQGANSPLHF
cdr3_nt: TGTGCCAGCAGCCCGATACAGGGGGCCAATTCACCCCTCCACTTT

v_call: TRBV12-3/TRBV12-4
j_call: TRBJ1-1
d_call: NA
clone_size: many
cdr3_aa: CASSALRLRNTEAFF
cdr3_nt: TGTGCCAGCAGTGCCCTCCGTCTCCGGAACACTGAAGCTTTCTTT

v_call: TRBV15
j_call: TRBJ2-2
d_call: TRBD2
clone_size: many
cdr3_aa: CATSREFRLAGPTGELFF
cdr3_nt: TGTGCCACCAGCAGAGAATTTCGACTAGCGGGTCCCACCGGGGAGCTGTTTTTT

v_call: TRBV9
j_call: TRBJ2-7
d_call: TRBD2
clone_size: many
cdr3_aa: CASSTGGEISSYEQYF
cdr3_nt: TGTGCCAGCAGCACCGGGGGGGAGATCTCCTCCTACGAGCAGTACTTC

v_call: TRBV7-2
j_call: TRBJ2-5
d_call: NA
clone_size: many
cdr3_aa: CASSLVGEGTQYF
cdr3_nt: TGTGCCAGCAGCTTAGTTGGGGAAGGGACCCAGTACTTC

v_call: TRBV20-1
j_call: TRBJ2-7
d_call: TRBD2
clone_size: many
cdr3_aa: CSARAGSSGSYEQYF
cdr3_nt: TGCAGTGCTAGAGCGGGGTCTAGCGGATCCTACGAGCAGTACTTC

v_call: TRBV6-2/TRBV6-3
j_call: TRBJ2-5
d_call: TRBD2
clone_size: many
cdr3_aa: CASSYSIQGPITSGSRETQYF
cdr3_nt: TGTGCCAGCAGTTACTCGATTCAGGGTCCTATTACTAGCGGGAGCAGGGAGACCCAGTACTTC

v_call: TRBV29-1
j_call: TRBJ2-7
d_call: TRBD2
clone_size: many
cdr3_aa: CSVERGGPGEQYF
cdr3_nt: TGCAGCGTTGAACGGGGGGGGCCGGGCGAGCAGTACTTC

v_call: TRBV4-2
j_call: TRBJ2-2
d_call: NA
clone_size: many
cdr3_aa: CASSQEEGSAGELFF
cdr3_nt: TGTGCCAGCAGCCAAGAGGAGGGTTCGGCCGGGGAGCTGTTTTTT

v_call: TRBV6-4
j_call: TRBJ1-1
d_call: NA
clone_size: many
cdr3_aa: CASSISRGRASKTNTEAFF
cdr3_nt: TGTGCCAGCAGTATTTCCAGGGGCCGCGCGTCCAAAACGAACACTGAAGCTTTCTTT

v_call: TRBV9
j_call: TRBJ1-3
d_call: NA
clone_size: few
cdr3_aa: CASSVGIYSGNTIYF
cdr3_nt: TGTGCCAGCAGCGTAGGTATATACTCTGGAAACACCATATATTTT

v_call: TRBV18
j_call: TRBJ1-5
d_call: NA
clone_size: NA
cdr3_aa: CASSLMGTGNQPQHF
cdr3_nt: TGTGCCAGCTCACTAATGGGGACCGGGAATCAGCCCCAGCATTTT

v_call: TRBV20-1
j_call: TRBJ2-7
d_call: NA
clone_size: many
cdr3_aa: CSARDGAGADEQYF
cdr3_nt: TGCAGTGCTAGAGATGGGGCCGGAGCGGACGAGCAGTACTTC

v_call: TRBV5-1
j_call: TRBJ2-5
d_call: TRBD2
clone_size: few
cdr3_aa: CASSLGRLAGGHQETQYF
cdr3_nt: TGCGCCAGCAGCTTGGGTCGGCTAGCGGGGGGCCACCAAGAGACCCAGTACTTC

v_call: TRBV27
j_call: TRBJ2-5
d_call: TRBD2
clone_size: many
cdr3_aa: CASSLMGGETQYF
cdr3_nt: TGTGCCAGCAGTTTAATGGGGGGGGAGACCCAGTACTTC

v_call: TRBV7-9
j_call: TRBJ1-1
d_call: NA
clone_size: many
cdr3_aa: CASSLLWGHEAFF
cdr3_nt: TGTGCCAGCAGCTTACTATGGGGCCATGAAGCTTTCTTT

v_call: TRBV5-1
j_call: TRBJ2-5
d_call: TRBD2
clone_size: many
cdr3_aa: CASSLEVGLAAPGQYF
cdr3_nt: TGCGCCAGCAGCTTGGAAGTAGGACTAGCGGCGCCGGGCCAGTACTTC

v_call: TRBV7-8
j_call: TRBJ2-5
d_call: TRBD1
clone_size: many
cdr3_aa: CASSFFPGTGVGETQYF
cdr3_nt: TGTGCCAGCAGCTTCTTTCCCGGGACAGGGGTCGGAGAGACCCAGTACTTC

v_call: TRBV12-3/TRBV12-4
j_call: TRBJ1-2
d_call: NA
clone_size: many
cdr3_aa: CASSMTVGYGYTF
cdr3_nt: TGTGCCAGCAGTATGACTGTCGGCTATGGCTACACCTTC

v_call: TRBV19
j_call: TRBJ2-7
d_call: NA
clone_size: many
cdr3_aa: CASSIWGSEQYF
cdr3_nt: TGTGCCAGTAGTATATGGGGATCCGAGCAGTACTTC

v_call: TRBV6-2/TRBV6-3
j_call: TRBJ1-6
d_call: NA
clone_size: many
cdr3_aa: CASSREAQNSPLHF
cdr3_nt: TGTGCCAGCAGCCGCGAAGCACAGAATTCACCCCTCCACTTT

v_call: TRBV7-2
j_call: TRBJ1-1
d_call: NA
clone_size: many
cdr3_aa: CASSLEQTIGAFF
cdr3_nt: TGTGCCAGCAGCTTAGAACAGACTATTGGAGCTTTCTTT

v_call: TRBV6-2/TRBV6-3
j_call: TRBJ2-5
d_call: NA
clone_size: many
cdr3_aa: CASSSYDYAQETQYF
cdr3_nt: TGTGCCAGCAGTTCCTATGACTATGCTCAAGAGACCCAGTACTTC

v_call: TRBV11-2
j_call: TRBJ2-2
d_call: TRBD1
clone_size: many
cdr3_aa: CASSLTHTGQGYTGELFF
cdr3_nt: TGTGCCAGCAGCTTAACCCATACCGGACAGGGGTATACCGGGGAGCTGTTTTTT

v_call: TRBV7-3
j_call: TRBJ1-2
d_call: NA
clone_size: few
cdr3_aa: CASSLDPLGGYTF
cdr3_nt: TGTGCCAGCAGCTTAGATCCTTTGGGCGGCTACACCTTC

v_call: TRBV7-2
j_call: TRBJ2-7
d_call: TRBD1
clone_size: many
cdr3_aa: CASSPSDRSSYEQYF
cdr3_nt: TGTGCCAGCAGCCCATCGGACAGGAGCTCCTACGAGCAGTACTTC

v_call: TRBV4-2
j_call: TRBJ2-5
d_call: TRBD2
clone_size: NA
cdr3_aa: CASSQEREGQETQYF
cdr3_nt: TGTGCCAGCAGCCAAGAGCGGGAGGGCCAAGAGACCCAGTACTTC

v_call: TRBV6-2/TRBV6-3
j_call: TRBJ1-5
d_call: NA
clone_size: many
cdr3_aa: CASRGAGQPQHF
cdr3_nt: TGTGCCAGCAGGGGGGCAGGACAGCCCCAGCATTTT

v_call: TRBV28
j_call: TRBJ1-1
d_call: NA
clone_size: few
cdr3_aa: CASRQTEAFF
cdr3_nt: TGTGCCAGCAGACAGACGGAAGCTTTCTTT

v_call: TRBV6-2/TRBV6-3
j_call: TRBJ1-1
d_call: NA
clone_size: NA
cdr3_aa: CASSSPSMNTEAFF
cdr3_nt: TGTGCCAGCAGTTCCCCCAGCATGAACACTGAAGCTTTCTTT

v_call: TRBV12-3/TRBV12-4
j_call: TRBJ1-2
d_call: NA
clone_size: NA
cdr3_aa: CASSFDPTDYGYTF
cdr3_nt: TGTGCCAGCAGTTTTGACCCCACCGACTATGGCTACACCTTC

v_call: TRBV27
j_call: TRBJ2-7
d_call: TRBD2
clone_size: many
cdr3_aa: CASSLSGGGASEQYF
cdr3_nt: TGTGCCAGCAGTTTATCGGGCGGGGGGGCGTCTGAGCAGTACTTC

v_call: TRBV27
j_call: TRBJ2-5
d_call: TRBD2
clone_size: many
cdr3_aa: CASSSREGYQETQYF
cdr3_nt: TGTGCCAGCAGTTCGCGGGAGGGGTACCAAGAGACCCAGTACTTC

v_call: TRBV19
j_call: TRBJ1-5
d_call: NA
clone_size: many
cdr3_aa: CASRWTDNQPQHF
cdr3_nt: TGTGCCAGTAGGTGGACGGACAATCAGCCCCAGCATTTT

v_call: TRBV20-1
j_call: TRBJ1-2
d_call: NA
clone_size: many
cdr3_aa: CSASTDPYGYTF
cdr3_nt: TGCAGTGCTAGTACGGATCCTTATGGCTACACCTTC

v_call: TRBV4-2
j_call: TRBJ1-2
d_call: NA
clone_size: many
cdr3_aa: CASSQSGTGGGYTF
cdr3_nt: TGTGCCAGCAGCCAATCCGGGACCGGCGGTGGCTACACCTTC

v_call: TRBV6-5
j_call: TRBJ1-1
d_call: TRBD1
clone_size: NA
cdr3_aa: CASSYFGTGGVGTEAFF
cdr3_nt: TGTGCCAGCAGTTACTTTGGGACAGGGGGCGTGGGGACTGAAGCTTTCTTT

v_call: TRBV4-2
j_call: TRBJ1-5
d_call: TRBD1
clone_size: many
cdr3_aa: CASSQEVRGQGVQPQHF
cdr3_nt: TGTGCCAGCAGCCAAGAAGTGAGGGGACAGGGAGTCCAGCCCCAGCATTTT